These T cell receptor beta chains were read from a single sample in a study of cytomegalovirus exposure and HLA in healthy donors. TCRdb's copy holds only in-frame clones and misses some; the assay was immunoSEQ multiplex PCR. This table holds fewer than 200,000 clones, more than 80% found once. Input material: PBMCs. The receptors come from a woman aged 18-29 years in good health and CMV-seronegative. Both conserved end residues are part of each CDR3. D genes are given only for firm matches. Size is omitted from some rows. Given values are once, few, many or a class for expanded clones.

CASSPREFTEAFF TGTGCCAGCTCACCGCGGGAATTCACTGAAGCTTTCTTT TRBJ1-1 TRBV18 NA NA
CASSEGQKNTEAFF TGTGCCAGCAGCGAGGGACAGAAGAACACTGAAGCTTTCTTT TRBJ1-1 TRBV11-3 TRBD1 once
CASSLSRGTEQYF TGTGCCAGCAGCTTATCCCGAGGTACAGAGCAGTACTTC TRBJ2-7 TRBV7-2 NA few
CASTFSGTGNNEQFF TGTGCCAGCACTTTCTCCGGGACAGGGAACAATGAGCAGTTCTTC TRBJ2-1 TRBV28 TRBD1 once
CASSRNTEAFF TGTGCCAGCAGCCGTAACACTGAAGCTTTCTTT TRBJ1-1 TRBV6-5 NA NA
CASSRGLAGEVDTQYF TGTGCCAGCAGCCGGGGACTAGCGGGAGAAGTGGATACGCAGTATTTT TRBJ2-3 TRBV4-2 TRBD2 NA
CASSLGDRQNYGYTF TGTGCCAGCAGTTTGGGGGACAGACAAAACTATGGCTACACCTTC TRBJ1-2 TRBV28 TRBD1 NA
CATSRDPRREVTGELFF TGTGCCACCAGCAGAGATCCTCGGCGGGAGGTTACCGGGGAGCTGTTTTTT TRBJ2-2 TRBV15 TRBD2 few
CASSFQGGRETQYF TGTGCCAGCAGTTTCCAGGGGGGTCGGGAGACCCAGTACTTC TRBJ2-5 TRBV7-3 NA once
CAWSLPSVPQHF TGTGCCTGGAGTTTACCCAGCGTGCCCCAGCATTTT TRBJ1-5 TRBV30 NA NA
CASSLLYGSSYEQYF TGCGCCAGCAGCTTACTATATGGGAGCTCCTACGAGCAGTACTTC TRBJ2-7 TRBV5-1 NA NA
CASRSPGHATNEKLFF TGTGCCAGCAGGAGTCCGGGACACGCAACTAATGAAAAACTGTTTTTT TRBJ1-4 TRBV6-6 NA NA